Shown below are 16 T cell receptor beta chains from a single sample sequenced in a study of blood T cell repertoires in COVID-19 (TCRdb year 2020). Libraries were built with the immunoSEQ multiplex PCR assay. The clones in this table, taken by TCRdb from immuneACCESS, are in-frame only. Not every clone is retained; where verified, under half of the shortfall comes from an unresolved V gene, and the cause of the rest is unknown. Counted in this sample were about 35,000 clones; more than 75% of them appeared once. The ten largest clones represent roughly a tenth of the sample. Sequences were obtained from peripheral blood. The receptors stem from an elderly man with active COVID-19.

This chain links TRBV9 with TRBJ2-1; TRBD2 matches 7 bases. The germline V gene encodes CDR1 SGDLS and CDR2 YYNGEE. The CDR3 is 15 amino acids. Unmatched junction bases numbered 10, after V lost 0 bases and J lost 10 bases. CDR3 amino acids: CASSVVPSGGMEQFF. CDR3 bases: TGTGCCAGCAGCGTAGTCCCTAGCGGAGGAATGGAGCAGTTCTTC. Drawing the rest from reference TRBV9 and TRBJ2-1, the complete variable domain is DSGVTQTPKHLITATGQRVTLRCSPRSGDLSVYWYQQSLDQGLQFLIQYYNGEERAKGNILERFSAQQFPDLHSELNLSSLELGDSALYFCASSVVPSGGMEQFFGPGTRLTVL.

The J gene is TRBJ1-1, the V gene TRBV30; 10 bases line up with TRBD1. There are 17 residues in the CDR3. V trimming: 2 bases; J trimming: 1 base; junction bases outside the gene matches: 10. Germline loops: CDR1 GTSNPN, CDR2 SVGIG (reference sequence). The DNA for the CDR3 is TGTGCCTGGAGTTTAGACAGGGGGCGAGAGTGGAACACTGAAGCTTTCTTT. It codes for CAWSLDRGREWNTEAFF.

Concerning this clone: At one of its ends the junction is not consistent with the germline gene, which may arise from a read error. The genes are TRBV7-2 and TRBJ2-1; a weak D match, TRBD2 (5 bases). Germline CDR1 and CDR2: SGHTA and FQGNSA. CDR3 length equals 13 residues. The CDR3 nucleotides are TGTGCCAGCACCTTATTTCTAGCTGGTGAGCAGTTCTTC. The encoded protein is CASTLFLAGEQFF.

V usage is TRBV9 and J usage is TRBJ2-5; 8 bases map to TRBD2. Looked up from germline, CDR1 is SGDLS and CDR2 is YYNGEE. There are 16 residues in the CDR3. V shed 0 bases, J shed 0 bases, and the junction held 4 bases outside the gene matches. This chain's CDR3 is CASSVGSGINQETQYF. As DNA, the CDR3 is TGTGCCAGCAGCGTAGGTAGCGGGATAAACCAAGAGACCCAGTACTTC. Looking up the rest from reference TRBV9 and TRBJ2-5 gives the full variable domain: DSGVTQTPKHLITATGQRVTLRCSPRSGDLSVYWYQQSLDQGLQFLIQYYNGEERAKGNILERFSAQQFPDLHSELNLSSLELGDSALYFCASSVGSGINQETQYFGPGTRLLVL.

The sample holds a few counts of this clone. V is TRBV6-5 and J is TRBJ1-5, with D possibly being TRBD1 (5 bases). The CDR3 runs 11 residues. The ends were cut back, 11 bases at V and 4 bases at J, with 9 bases in the middle. Germline CDR1 MNHEY, CDR2 SVGAGI. Here the CDR3 reads CASGPNQPQHF. Written as DNA, the CDR3 is TGTGCCTCAGGGCCGAATCAGCCCCAGCATTTT.

This clone was seen just once. The chain employs TRBV7-9 and TRBJ2-7, with 8 bases lining up with TRBD2. The CDR3 consists of 14 residues. Germline CDR1 SEHNR, CDR2 FQNEAQ (reference sequence). The junction had 1 base not matched to a gene; V was cut back by 3 bases and J by 0 bases. CDR3 residues: CASSFTSGSYEQYF. DNA of the CDR3: TGTGCCAGCAGCTTTACTAGCGGCTCCTACGAGCAGTACTTC.

J is TRBJ2-5 and V is TRBV7-2; possible D gene TRBD2, 6 bases. Trimming took off 5 bases at V and 4 bases at J, with 11 bases between the two ends. Per the germline V gene, CDR1 is SGHTA and CDR2 is FQGNSA. CDR3 size: 13 residues. The CDR3 reads CASSLVGGETQYF. In DNA form, the CDR3 reads TGTGCCAGCAGCCTCGTCGGGGGAGAGACCCAGTACTTC.

The chain links TRBV7-2 to TRBJ2-5; the match to TRBD2 covers 10 bases. The CDR3 spans 14 residues. Trimming removed 5 bases from V and 5 bases from J; junction bases left unmatched: 5. Germline V lookup: CDR1 SGHTA, CDR2 FQGNSA. For the CDR3, the DNA is TGTGCCAGCAGCAGGCCGGGACTAGCGGAGACCCAGTACTTC. The encoded protein is CASSRPGLAETQYF.

This chain joins TRBV28 and TRBJ1-2; D not resolved. CDR3 length: 12 amino acids. Germline CDR1 and CDR2: MDHEN and SYDVKM. The V end was cut by 8 bases, the J end by 3 bases, with 10 bases between. CDR3 in DNA: TGTGCCAGCCGCGGCGGCTACTATGGCTACACCTTC. It translates to CASRGGYYGYTF.

J is TRBJ1-1 and V is TRBV9, with 7 positions matching TRBD1. Per germline, CDR1 SGDLS and CDR2 YYNGEE. The J segment lost 3 bases and the V segment lost 3 bases, leaving 20 bases of the junction unmatched. The length of the CDR3 is 19 residues. The CDR3 loop is CASSATGRQGKFGYTEAFF. The CDR3 DNA is TGTGCCAGCAGCGCCACAGGGAGACAGGGAAAATTTGGATACACTGAAGCTTTCTTT.

The chain combines TRBV28 with TRBJ1-5; D gene unclear. Germline values: CDR1 MDHEN, CDR2 SYDVKM. CDR3 length equals 15 residues. V gave up 1 base and J gave up 1 base, with 8 bases separating them. CDR3 region: CASSLSGKSNQPQHF. For the CDR3, the DNA is TGTGCCAGCAGTTTATCAGGAAAGAGCAATCAGCCCCAGCATTTT.

The chain carries TRBV7-2 and TRBJ2-5; TRBD2 aligns across 10 bases. V gave up 5 bases and J gave up 2 bases; unmatched junction bases: 11. The CDR3 runs to 17 residues. CDR1 SGHTA and CDR2 FQGNSA come from the germline V gene. CDR3 amino acids: CASSSQFRTSGQETQYF. DNA for the CDR3: TGTGCCAGCAGCAGCCAATTCAGGACTAGCGGTCAAGAGACCCAGTACTTC.

The rearrangement links TRBV28 to TRBJ2-3, with a possible D match to TRBD2 (6 bases). This CDR3 contains 14 residues. Trimming took 8 bases from V and 8 from J, leaving 20 bases between them. The germline CDR1 and CDR2 sequences are MDHEN and SYDVKM. The CDR3 protein is CASLGGLGRGTQYF. In DNA form, the CDR3 reads TGTGCCAGCCTGGGGGGTCTGGGGCGAGGTACGCAGTATTTT.

This chain connects TRBV28 to TRBJ1-2; the D gene is possibly TRBD1 (6 bases). V lost 2 bases and J lost 6, with 22 bases in between. CDR1 is MDHEN and CDR2 is SYDVKM in the germline V gene. The CDR3 extends over 17 amino acids. CDR3 bases: TGTGCCAGCAGTTTAGAGGGGGTGGCGGGTCGGCTTGATGGCTACACCTTC. It specifies CASSLEGVAGRLDGYTF.

V is TRBV6-6 and J is TRBJ1-4; weak D call: TRBD1 (6 bases). The CDR3 spans 13 residues. CDR1 and CDR2 (germline): MNHNY, SVGAGI (reference sequence). V was shortened by 6 bases and J by 8 bases, with 13 bases between the two germline ends. The CDR3 DNA follows: TGTGCCAGCAGCCGGGGGGCAGGGGAAAAACTGTTTTTT. Its translation: CASSRGAGEKLFF.

The chain combines TRBV28 with TRBJ1-2; D not certain. The CDR3 has 12 amino acids. Trimming pared 5 bases from V and 1 base from J, leaving 5 bases between. CDR1 is MDHEN, CDR2 SYDVKM, per germline. CDR3 amino acids: CASSPNNYGYTF. The CDR3 coding sequence is TGTGCCAGCAGTCCAAATAACTATGGCTACACCTTC.